The sample holds a few counts of the clone carrying this TCR beta chain. The target antigen is unknown. Germline CDR1 SQVTM, CDR2 ANQGSEA. The CDR3 has 11 amino acids. Then a second PCR, running roughly 7 to 11 cycles, was carried out with a sample-barcoded 5' primer and a J-beta primer mix. Through a template-switch adaptor with 12 random nucleotides, each cDNA molecule received a tag. Via MiXCR, TCRdb re-called the 5' RACE reads, giving one row per CDR3 protein. The table includes about 670,000 distinct CDR3 sequences, roughly half detected once. The source of the sample is a study of blood T cells in healthy people across ages. Each sample yielded at least 7 million isolated PBMCs. Study-wide results and limits: TCR beta diversity per million T cells fell roughly linearly with age.

The chain links TRBV29-1 to TRBJ2-1; possibly TRBD2 for D (5 bases). Sequenced material: blood. The receptor was derived from a woman of 80 years or more in good health. CDR3: CTSSSYNEQFF. In DNA, the CDR3 is TGCACTAGCAGCTCCTACAATGAGCAGTTCTTC.